The T cell receptor beta chain described here comes from a study of T cell responses to AZD1222 COVID-19 vaccine. The table came from immunoSEQ multiplex PCR; TCRdb's copy has only in-frame clones and leaves some out. Here the sample spans some 49,000 clones, 70% to 80% being singletons. V gave up 7 bases and J gave up 0 bases, with 11 bases separating them. The CDR3 sequence is 15 residues long. CDR1 and CDR2 from the germline V gene are KGHDR and SFDVKD. The starting material was peripheral blood, obtained on day 0 of AZD1222 vaccination. The sequence was obtained from an adult in good health. V and J are TRBV24-1 and TRBJ2-2; the D call may be TRBD1 or TRBD2 (5 bases each). The CDR3 spells CATRGPSANTGELFF. The CDR3 DNA is TGTGCCACCAGGGGACCTTCCGCGAACACCGGGGAGCTGTTTTTT.